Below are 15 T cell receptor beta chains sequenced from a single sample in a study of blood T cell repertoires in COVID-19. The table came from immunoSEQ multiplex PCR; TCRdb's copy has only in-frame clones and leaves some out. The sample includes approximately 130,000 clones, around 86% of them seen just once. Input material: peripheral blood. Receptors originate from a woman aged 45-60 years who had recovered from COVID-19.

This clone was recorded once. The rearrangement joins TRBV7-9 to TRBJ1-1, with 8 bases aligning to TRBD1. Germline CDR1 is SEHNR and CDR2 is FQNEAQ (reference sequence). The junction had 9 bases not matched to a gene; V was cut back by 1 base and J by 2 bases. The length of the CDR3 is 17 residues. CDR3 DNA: TGTGCCAGCAGCTTAGGCTCAGGGGGCAGAGGTAACACTGAAGCTTTCTTT. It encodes CASSLGSGGRGNTEAFF.

CDR3 coding DNA: TGTGCCAGCAGCGGACAGGGGGCCGATCAGCCCCAGCATTTT. Amino acids: CASSGQGADQPQHF. This chain uses TRBV2 with TRBJ1-5; 11 bases align to TRBD1. Trimming removed 6 bases from V and 5 bases from J; junction bases left unmatched: 3. Germline CDR1 reads SNHLY; CDR2 reads FYNNEI. CDR3 length equals 14 residues.

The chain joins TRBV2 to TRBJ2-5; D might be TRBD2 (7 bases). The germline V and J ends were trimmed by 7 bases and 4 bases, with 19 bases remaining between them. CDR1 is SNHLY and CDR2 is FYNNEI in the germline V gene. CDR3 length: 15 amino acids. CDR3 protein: CASTLDGGGGETQYF. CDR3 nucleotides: TGTGCCAGCACGCTAGACGGAGGGGGGGGAGAGACCCAGTACTTC.

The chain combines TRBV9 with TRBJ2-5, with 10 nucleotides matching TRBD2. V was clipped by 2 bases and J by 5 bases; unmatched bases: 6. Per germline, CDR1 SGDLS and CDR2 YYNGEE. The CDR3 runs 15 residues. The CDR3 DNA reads TGTGCCAGCAGCGTCCTAGCGGGAGAGGGGGAGACCCAGTACTTC. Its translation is CASSVLAGEGETQYF.

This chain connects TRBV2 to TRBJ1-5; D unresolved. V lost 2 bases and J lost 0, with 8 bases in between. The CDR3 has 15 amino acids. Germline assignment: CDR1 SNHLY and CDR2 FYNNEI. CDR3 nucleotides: TGTGCCAGCAGTGAATTGTTATATAGCAATCAGCCCCAGCATTTT. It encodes CASSELLYSNQPQHF. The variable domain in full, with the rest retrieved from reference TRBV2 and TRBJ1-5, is EPEVTQTPSHQVTQMGQEVILRCVPISNHLYFYWYRQILGQKVEFLVSFYNNEISEKSEIFDDQFSVERPDGSNFTLKIRSTKLEDSAMYFCASSELLYSNQPQHFGDGTRLSIL.

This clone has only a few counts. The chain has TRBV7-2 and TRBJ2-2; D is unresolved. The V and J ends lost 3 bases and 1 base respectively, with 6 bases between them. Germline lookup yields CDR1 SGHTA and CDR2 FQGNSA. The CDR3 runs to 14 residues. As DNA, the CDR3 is TGTGCCAGCAGCTTCTACTTGAACACCGGGGAGCTGTTTTTT. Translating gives CASSFYLNTGELFF.

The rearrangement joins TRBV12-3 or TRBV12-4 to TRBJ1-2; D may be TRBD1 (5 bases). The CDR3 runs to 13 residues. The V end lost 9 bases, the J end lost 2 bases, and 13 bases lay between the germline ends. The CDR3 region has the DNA TGTGCCAGTCGGCGGGGCGGAAACTATGGCTACACCTTC. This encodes CASRRGGNYGYTF.

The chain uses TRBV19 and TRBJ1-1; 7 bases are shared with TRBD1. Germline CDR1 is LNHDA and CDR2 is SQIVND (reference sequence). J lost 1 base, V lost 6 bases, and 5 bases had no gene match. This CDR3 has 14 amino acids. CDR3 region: CASRKQGWNTEAFF. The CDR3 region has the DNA TGTGCCAGTAGAAAACAGGGGTGGAACACTGAAGCTTTCTTT.

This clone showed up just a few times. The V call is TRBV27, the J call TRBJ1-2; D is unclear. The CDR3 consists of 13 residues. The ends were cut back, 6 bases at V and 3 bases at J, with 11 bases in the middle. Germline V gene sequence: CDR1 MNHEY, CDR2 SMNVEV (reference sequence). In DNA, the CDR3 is TGTGCCAGCAGGATCGACAAAGACTATGGCTACACCTTC. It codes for CASRIDKDYGYTF.

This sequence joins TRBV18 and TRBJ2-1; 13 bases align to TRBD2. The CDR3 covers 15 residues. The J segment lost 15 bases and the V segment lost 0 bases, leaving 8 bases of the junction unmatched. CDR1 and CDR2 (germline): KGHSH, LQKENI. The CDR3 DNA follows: TGTGCCAGCTCACCACCGGGACTAGCGGGACCCCTTGGGTTCTTC. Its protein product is CASSPPGLAGPLGFF.

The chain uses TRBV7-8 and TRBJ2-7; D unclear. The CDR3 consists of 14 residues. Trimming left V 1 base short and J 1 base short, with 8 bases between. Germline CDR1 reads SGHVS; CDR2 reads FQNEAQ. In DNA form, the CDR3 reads TGTGCCAGCAGCTTAGGAGTTTTTTCCTACGAGCAGTACTTC. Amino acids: CASSLGVFSYEQYF.

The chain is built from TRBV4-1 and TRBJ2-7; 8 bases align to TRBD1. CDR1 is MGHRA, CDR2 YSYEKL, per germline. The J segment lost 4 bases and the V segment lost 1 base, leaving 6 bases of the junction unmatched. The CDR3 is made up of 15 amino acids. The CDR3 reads CASSQGRGRGYEQYF. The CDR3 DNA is TGCGCCAGCAGCCAAGGCAGGGGGCGAGGATACGAGCAGTACTTC.

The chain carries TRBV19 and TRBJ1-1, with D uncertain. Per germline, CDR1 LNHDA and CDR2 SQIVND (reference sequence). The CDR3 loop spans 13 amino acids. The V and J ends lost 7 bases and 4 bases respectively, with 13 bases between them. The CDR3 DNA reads TGTGCCAGTACGAATGCGAGGCCCACTGAAGCTTTCTTT. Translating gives CASTNARPTEAFF. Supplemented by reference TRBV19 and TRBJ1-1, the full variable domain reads DGGITQSPKYLFRKEGQNVTLSCEQNLNHDAMYWYRQDPGQGLRLIYYSQIVNDFQKGDIAEGYSVSREKKESFPLTVTSAQKNPTAFYLCASTNARPTEAFFGQGTRLTVV.

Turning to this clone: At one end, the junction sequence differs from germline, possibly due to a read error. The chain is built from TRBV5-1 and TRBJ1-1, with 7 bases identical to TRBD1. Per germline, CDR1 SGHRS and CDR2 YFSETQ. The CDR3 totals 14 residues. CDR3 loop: CASSSASRTGSALF. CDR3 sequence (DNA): TGCGCCAGCAGCTCAGCCTCGAGGACAGGTTCAGCTCTCTTT.

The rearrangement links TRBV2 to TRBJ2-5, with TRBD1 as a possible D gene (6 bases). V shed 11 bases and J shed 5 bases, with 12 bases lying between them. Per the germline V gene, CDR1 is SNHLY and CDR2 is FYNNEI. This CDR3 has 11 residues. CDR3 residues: CAGGPMETQYF. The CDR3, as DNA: TGTGCCGGGGGCCCCATGGAGACCCAGTACTTC.